This note documents a single T cell receptor beta chain sequence. Germline CDR1 SGHAT, CDR2 FQNNGV. The CDR3 spans 16 residues. The data are from a study of blood T cells in healthy people across ages. For the second PCR, which ran for about 7 to 12 cycles, a sample-barcoded 5' primer and a J-beta primer mix were used. Using its own MiXCR run on the 5' RACE reads, TCRdb lists one record per CDR3 protein. The profile shows fewer than 800,000 distinct CDR3 sequences, around 25% of them singletons. These data also formed part of another study, on T cells of mothers and their children.

The chain combines TRBV11-2 with TRBJ2-4; TRBD2 matches at 9 bases. The end of the DNA aligns better with TRBJ2-5, so the J call may be wrong. Sequencing was performed on blood. The TCR originated in a boy between 10 and 17 years old in good health. The CDR3 spells CASRPETSGEGETQYF. Written as DNA, the CDR3 is TGTGCCAGCAGGCCGGAGACTAGCGGAGAGGGAGAGACCCAGTACTTC.